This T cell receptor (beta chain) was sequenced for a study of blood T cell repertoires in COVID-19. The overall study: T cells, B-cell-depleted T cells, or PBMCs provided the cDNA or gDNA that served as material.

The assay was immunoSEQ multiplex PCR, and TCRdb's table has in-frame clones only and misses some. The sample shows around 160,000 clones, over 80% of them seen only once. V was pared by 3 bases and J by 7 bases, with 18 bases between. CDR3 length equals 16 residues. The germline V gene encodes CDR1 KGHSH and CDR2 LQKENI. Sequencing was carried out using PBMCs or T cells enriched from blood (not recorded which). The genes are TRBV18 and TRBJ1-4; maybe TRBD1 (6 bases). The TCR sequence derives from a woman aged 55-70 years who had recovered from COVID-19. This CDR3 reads CASSPVPGIRGEKLFF. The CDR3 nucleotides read TGTGCCAGCTCACCCGTACCTGGCATCAGGGGTGAAAAACTGTTTTTT.